This T cell receptor beta chain was captured in a study of naive and memory T cell subsets. General study points: TCR transcript changes with activation or differentiation may affect this RNA method.

Germline values: CDR1 SGHTA, CDR2 FQGNSA. The V gene lost 5 bases and the J gene lost 10 bases, with 21 bases spanning the gap. The CDR3 has 14 amino acids. With regard to this clonotype: Its antigen is as yet unknown.

Whole-blood samples were 2 to 2.5 ml of peripheral blood from healthy adult volunteers. Unsorted total RNA, 1 to 1000 ng, was DNase treated before reverse transcription. For blood and skin samples, reverse transcription used TCR alpha and beta constant primers. A single record per CDR3 protein comes from TCRdb applying MiXCR to the 5' RACE reads. This repertoire shows more than 20,000 distinct CDR3 sequences, less than 25% found once; its top ten account for approximately 1.8%. The chain couples TRBV7-2 to TRBJ2-7; D is possibly TRBD2 (5 bases). The sequence was obtained from a female donor in good health. The CDR3 loop reads CASSPEGGFSGQYF. CDR3 DNA: TGTGCCAGCAGCCCCGAGGGTGGCTTCTCGGGACAGTACTTC.